This T cell receptor beta chain is drawn from a study of T-cell reconstitution after alpha-beta-depleted transplantation in children. The V segment lost 0 bases and the J segment 4 bases; nucleotides outside the gene matches: 11. CDR3 length equals 18 residues. From germline, CDR1 is SGHAT and CDR2 FQNNGV. Unique molecular identifiers were incorporated into the prepared TCRbeta library. TCRdb reprocessed the PCR reads via MiXCR and lists one record per CDR3 protein. The sample contains hundreds of thousands of distinct CDR3 sequences, under 15% of which appear only once. This clonotype was seen more than once but under ten times. The antigen remains undetermined. General observations from the study: Expanded clones from the graft, numbering several hundred, reportedly supplied alpha-beta T cells about two months after transplant. Recipient T cells and thymic progenitors that survived were the source of the high TCRbeta diversity seen at day 60 in some patients.

This rearrangement joins TRBV11-2 to TRBJ2-3, with TRBD1 matching over 9 bases. This material consisted of PBMCs, taken before TCRalphabeta/CD19-depleted stem cell transplant. The clonotype was recovered from a girl aged 2 to 10 with congenital amegakaryocytic thrombocytopenia, due to receive a stem cell transplant. In DNA form, the CDR3 reads TGTGCCAGCAGCTTAGACGCCCCCGGGACAGGGAGTGCAGATACGCAGTATTTT. Protein: CASSLDAPGTGSADTQYF.